The 17 T cell receptor beta chains below all came from one sample that was sequenced in a study of vaccination and CD4 T cells after COVID-19. No antigen has been assigned to these receptors. Treatment indicated: roughly 11-day PBMC culture with coronavirus spike peptide pools or control peptides (ViraFEST assay). Cultured CD4+ T cell DNA was sequenced using the Oncomine TCR Beta short-read assay. TCRdb used MiXCR to reprocess the PCR reads, holding one entry per CDR3 protein. Found here are some 9,600 distinct CDR3 sequences, approximately 59% of them singletons; the top ten hold more than 15%. The sample was CD4+ T cells from blood, cultured in vitro. These receptors all stem from a human donor who had recovered from COVID-19.

The chain links TRBV19 to TRBJ1-4, with D unresolved. V was pared by 5 bases and J by 1 base, with 11 bases between. Germline V CDR1 and CDR2: LNHDA, SQIVND (reference sequence). CDR3 length equals 15 residues. CDR3 sequence reads: CASSVNRVTNEKLFF. The CDR3 bases are TGTGCCAGTAGTGTGAACCGAGTAACTAATGAAAAACTGTTTTTT.

V usage is TRBV12-3 or TRBV12-4 and J usage is TRBJ1-6; D is ambiguous. V shed 4 bases and J shed 8 bases, with 9 bases lying between them. The CDR3 is 13 residues long. The CDR3 region has the DNA TGTGCCAGCAGTTATGGAGCCTATTCACCCCTCCACTTT. Its translation is CASSYGAYSPLHF.

This clonotype was seen just once. This chain joins TRBV27 and TRBJ2-4, with 7 bases that match TRBD1. The V segment lost 5 bases and the J segment 4 bases; nucleotides outside the gene matches: 5. CDR3 size: 14 residues. Germline values: CDR1 MNHEY, CDR2 SMNVEV (reference sequence). CDR3 DNA: TGTGCCAGCAGTATTGACAGGGCGAAAAACATTCAGTACTTC. Encoded protein: CASSIDRAKNIQYF.

V is TRBV27 and J is TRBJ1-1, with D perhaps TRBD1 (5 bases). Germline loops: CDR1 MNHEY, CDR2 SMNVEV (reference sequence). The CDR3 is 14 residues long. The V and J ends lost 5 bases and 5 bases respectively, with 15 bases between them. CDR3 region: CASSAQGIGTEAFF. Written as DNA, the CDR3 is TGTGCCAGCAGTGCTCAGGGTATAGGTACTGAAGCTTTCTTT.

The rearrangement joins TRBV12-5 to TRBJ1-1, with 9 nucleotides matching TRBD1. V trimming: 7 bases; J trimming: 2 bases; junction bases outside the gene matches: 5. Per the germline V gene, CDR1 is LGHNT and CDR2 is FRNRAP. This CDR3 region has 14 residues. CDR3 coding DNA: TGTGCTAGTGCCGAACAGGGGGCTAACACTGAAGCTTTCTTT. It specifies CASAEQGANTEAFF.

The V gene is TRBV7-2, the J gene TRBJ1-1; D remains ambiguous. CDR3 length: 13 amino acids. V dropped 1 base and J dropped 10 bases, with 13 bases sitting between them. From germline, CDR1 is SGHTA and CDR2 FQGNSA. The CDR3 bases are TGTGCCAGCAGCTTAGTTTGGAGGGTCGTAGCTTTCTTT. Its translation: CASSLVWRVVAFF.

In this sample, this clonotype turned up a few times. The chain joins TRBV27 to TRBJ2-3, with a weak D call TRBD2 (6 bases). The CDR3 loop spans 14 amino acids. The V end lost 2 bases, the J end lost 5 bases, and 11 bases lay between the germline ends. Per the germline V gene, CDR1 is MNHEY and CDR2 is SMNVEV (reference sequence). The chain's CDR3 is CASSLGPGEDTQYF. DNA of the CDR3: TGTGCCAGCAGTTTAGGCCCGGGGGAAGATACGCAGTATTTT.

This clonotype occurred a few times. The V and J genes are TRBV20-1 and TRBJ2-3; D not resolved. The germline gives CDR1 DFQATT, CDR2 SNEGSKA (reference sequence). This CDR3 has 11 amino acids. V lost 0 bases, J lost 5 bases, and 3 bases lay in between. CDR3 DNA: TGCAGTGCTAGAGAGAAAGATACGCAGTATTTT. Amino acid sequence: CSAREKDTQYF.

This clonotype has more than one count but fewer than ten. The chain is built from TRBV19 and TRBJ2-2; 10 positions match TRBD1. The CDR3 consists of 16 residues. CDR1 and CDR2 from the germline V gene are LNHDA and SQIVND (reference sequence). After removal of 5 bases from V and 2 bases from J, the junction contained 5 bases not matched to a gene. CDR3 sequence: CASSPRTGGNTGELFF. In DNA form, the CDR3 reads TGTGCCAGTAGTCCCCGGACAGGGGGAAACACCGGGGAGCTGTTTTTT.

The V call is TRBV30, the J call TRBJ1-2; 7 nucleotides agree with TRBD1. Unmatched junction bases numbered 3, after V lost 1 base and J lost 4 bases. Looked up from germline, CDR1 is GTSNPN and CDR2 is SVGIG (reference sequence). This CDR3 has 13 amino acids. The CDR3, as DNA: TGTGCCTGGAGTGCGGACAGGTTCTATGGCTACACCTTC. This codes for CAWSADRFYGYTF.

This clonotype has a handful of counts. The CDR3 region is CASSDTGVVETQYF. The DNA of the CDR3 is TGTGCCAGCAGCGATACAGGGGTTGTGGAGACCCAGTACTTC. J is TRBJ2-5 and V is TRBV11-3; 7 bases agree with TRBD1. The germline V gene encodes CDR1 SGHNT and CDR2 YENEEA. The CDR3 runs to 14 residues. V was clipped by 5 bases and J by 5 bases; unmatched bases: 8.

The table lists this clonotype with a few counts. V and J are TRBV6-1 and TRBJ1-1, with D unresolved. Germline V gene data show CDR1 as MNHNS and CDR2 as SASEGT. The CDR3 runs 13 residues. Trimming took off 5 bases at V and 4 bases at J, with 11 bases between the two ends. CDR3 loop: CASSPEVPTEAFF. The CDR3 DNA reads TGTGCCAGCAGTCCGGAGGTACCCACTGAAGCTTTCTTT.

The genes are TRBV20-1 and TRBJ2-7; TRBD2 matches 10 bases. There are 13 residues in the CDR3. From germline, CDR1 is DFQATT and CDR2 SNEGSKA (reference sequence). Trimming took 3 bases from V and 6 from J; bases not matched to a gene: 5. The CDR3 reads CSASSGGLGEQYF. The DNA of the CDR3 is TGCAGTGCTAGTAGCGGGGGGCTGGGCGAGCAGTACTTC.

This chain links TRBV24-1 with TRBJ1-2, with D uncertain. The CDR3 is made up of 13 amino acids. The V gene lost 1 base and the J gene lost 6 bases, with 8 bases spanning the gap. The germline V gene encodes CDR1 KGHDR and CDR2 SFDVKD. The CDR3 here is CATSDLAFDGYTF. The DNA of the CDR3 is TGTGCCACCAGTGATTTAGCGTTCGATGGCTACACCTTC.

The sample holds one count of this clonotype. The chain is built from TRBV4-3 and TRBJ1-4; a weak D match, TRBD1 (6 bases). This CDR3 comprises 16 residues. Germline-derived CDR1 and CDR2 are LGHNA and YSLEER. V was shortened by 4 bases and J by 7 bases, with 19 bases between the two germline ends. The CDR3 coding sequence is TGCGCCAGCAGCCCGGCCCGACATGAAGGGGGTGAAAAACTGTTTTTT. Protein: CASSPARHEGGEKLFF.

The rearrangement links TRBV9 to TRBJ2-2; D is unclear. The V end lost 2 bases, the J end lost 3 bases, and 5 bases lay between the germline ends. CDR1 is SGDLS, CDR2 YYNGEE, per germline. CDR3 size: 13 residues. The CDR3 DNA sequence: TGTGCCAGCAGCGTTAGATACACCGGGGAGCTGTTTTTT. Its protein is CASSVRYTGELFF. The whole variable domain, remainder taken from reference TRBV9 and TRBJ2-2, is DSGVTQTPKHLITATGQRVTLRCSPRSGDLSVYWYQQSLDQGLQFLIQYYNGEERAKGNILERFSAQQFPDLHSELNLSSLELGDSALYFCASSVRYTGELFFGEGSRLTVL.

V gene TRBV12-3 or TRBV12-4 combines with J gene TRBJ1-1, with D unclear. V was shortened by 7 bases and J by 10 bases, with 13 bases between the two germline ends. The CDR3 contains 11 residues. The CDR3 protein is CASTSRHGAFF. The CDR3 DNA reads TGTGCCAGCACCTCGAGGCACGGAGCTTTCTTT.